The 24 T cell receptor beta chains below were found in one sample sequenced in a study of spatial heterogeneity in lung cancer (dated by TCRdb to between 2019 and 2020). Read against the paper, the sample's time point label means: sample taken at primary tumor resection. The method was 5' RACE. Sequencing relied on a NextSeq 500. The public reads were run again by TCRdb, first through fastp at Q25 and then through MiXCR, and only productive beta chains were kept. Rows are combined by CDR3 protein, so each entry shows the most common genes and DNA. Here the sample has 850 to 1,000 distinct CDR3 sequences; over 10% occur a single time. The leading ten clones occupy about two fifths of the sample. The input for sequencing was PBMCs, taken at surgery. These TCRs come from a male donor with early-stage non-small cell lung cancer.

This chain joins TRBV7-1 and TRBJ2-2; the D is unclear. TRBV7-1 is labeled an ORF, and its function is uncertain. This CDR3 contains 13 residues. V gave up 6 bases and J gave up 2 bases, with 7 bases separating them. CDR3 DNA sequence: TGTGCCAGCAGATCCCTAAACACCGGGGAGCTGTTTTTT. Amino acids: CASRSLNTGELFF.

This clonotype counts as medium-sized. In nucleotides, the CDR3 is TGTGCCAGCTCACCGAAGCGTTCAGGGGTGGGGAACACTGAAGCTTTCTTT. Translating gives CASSPKRSGVGNTEAFF. The chain joins TRBV18 to TRBJ1-1; a possible D gene is TRBD1 (6 bases). Germline loops: CDR1 KGHSH, CDR2 LQKENI. The ends were cut back, 3 bases at V and 1 base at J, with 18 bases in the middle. This CDR3 comprises 17 residues. Together with reference TRBV18 and TRBJ1-1, the CDR3 gives the full variable domain: NAGVMQNPRHLVRRRGQEARLRCSPMKGHSHVYWYRQLPEEGLKFMVYLQKENIIDESGMPKERFSAEFPKEGPSILRIQQVVRGDSAAYFCASSPKRSGVGNTEAFFGQGTRLTVV.

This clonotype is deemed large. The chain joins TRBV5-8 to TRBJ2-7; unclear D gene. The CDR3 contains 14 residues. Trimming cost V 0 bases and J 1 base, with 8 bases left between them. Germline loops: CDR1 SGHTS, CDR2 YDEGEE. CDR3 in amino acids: CASSLVGWSYEQYF. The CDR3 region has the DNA TGTGCCAGCAGCTTGGTGGGGTGGTCCTACGAGCAGTACTTC.

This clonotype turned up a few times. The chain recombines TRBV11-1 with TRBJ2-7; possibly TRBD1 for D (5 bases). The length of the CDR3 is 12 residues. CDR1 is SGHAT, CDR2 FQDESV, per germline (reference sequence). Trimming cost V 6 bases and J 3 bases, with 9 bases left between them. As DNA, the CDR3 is TGTGCCAGCAGGGTAGGGGTCTACGAGCAGTACTTC. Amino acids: CASRVGVYEQYF.

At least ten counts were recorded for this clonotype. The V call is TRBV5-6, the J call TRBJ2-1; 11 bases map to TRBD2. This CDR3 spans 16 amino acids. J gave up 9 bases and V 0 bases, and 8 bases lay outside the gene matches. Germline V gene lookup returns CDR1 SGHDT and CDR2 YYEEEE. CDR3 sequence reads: CASSLVLAGGPGEQFF. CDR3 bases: TGTGCCAGCAGCTTGGTTTTAGCGGGGGGGCCAGGTGAGCAGTTCTTC. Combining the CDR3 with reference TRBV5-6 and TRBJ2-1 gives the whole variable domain DAGVTQSPTHLIKTRGQQVTLRCSPKSGHDTVSWYQQALGQGPQFIFQYYEEEERQRGNFPDRFSGHQFPNYSSELNVNALLLGDSALYLCASSLVLAGGPGEQFFGPGTRLTVL.

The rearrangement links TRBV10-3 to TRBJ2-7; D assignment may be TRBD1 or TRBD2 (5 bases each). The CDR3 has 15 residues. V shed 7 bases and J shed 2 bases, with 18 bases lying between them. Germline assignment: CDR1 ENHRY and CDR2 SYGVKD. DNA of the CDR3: TGTGCCATCACCCAATCCGGGACGGATCCCTACGAGCAGTACTTC. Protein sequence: CAITQSGTDPYEQYF.

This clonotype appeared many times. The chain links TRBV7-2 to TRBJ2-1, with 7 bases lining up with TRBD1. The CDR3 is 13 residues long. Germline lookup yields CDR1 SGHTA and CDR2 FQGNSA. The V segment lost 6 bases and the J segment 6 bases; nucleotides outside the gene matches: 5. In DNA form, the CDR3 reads TGTGCCAGCAGAGACAGGGACCGCAATGAGCAGTTCTTC. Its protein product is CASRDRDRNEQFF.

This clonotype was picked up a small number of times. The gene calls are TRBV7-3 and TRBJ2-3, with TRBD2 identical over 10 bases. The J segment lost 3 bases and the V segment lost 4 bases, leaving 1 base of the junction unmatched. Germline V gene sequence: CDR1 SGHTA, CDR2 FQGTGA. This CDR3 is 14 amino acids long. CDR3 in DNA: TGTGCCAGCAGCTCGGGACTAGCGACAGATACGCAGTATTTT. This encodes CASSSGLATDTQYF. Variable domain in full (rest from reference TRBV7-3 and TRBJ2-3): GAGVSQTPSNKVTEKGKYVELRCDPISGHTALYWYRQSLGQGPEFLIYFQGTGAADDSGLPNDRFFAVRPEGSVSTLKIQRTERGDSAVYLCASSSGLATDTQYFGPGTRLTVL.

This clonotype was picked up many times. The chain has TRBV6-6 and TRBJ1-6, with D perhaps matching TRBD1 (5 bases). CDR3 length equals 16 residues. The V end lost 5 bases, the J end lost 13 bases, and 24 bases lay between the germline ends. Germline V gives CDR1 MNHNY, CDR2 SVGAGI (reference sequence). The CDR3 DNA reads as TGTGCCAGCAGTGGACAACGCTCAGGGACGGGTCCCCCCCTCCACTTT. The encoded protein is CASSGQRSGTGPPLHF.

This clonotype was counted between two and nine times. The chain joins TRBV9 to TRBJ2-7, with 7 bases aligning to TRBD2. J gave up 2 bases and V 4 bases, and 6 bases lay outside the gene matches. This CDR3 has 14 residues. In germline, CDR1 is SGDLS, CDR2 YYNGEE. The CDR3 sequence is CASSRSGAPYEQYF. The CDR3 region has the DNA TGTGCCAGCAGCCGGAGCGGGGCCCCCTACGAGCAGTACTTC.

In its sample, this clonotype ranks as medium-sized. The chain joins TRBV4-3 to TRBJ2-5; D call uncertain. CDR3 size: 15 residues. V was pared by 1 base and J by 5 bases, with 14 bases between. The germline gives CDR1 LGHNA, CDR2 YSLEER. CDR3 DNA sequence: TGCGCCAGCAGCCAAGGGAGTAGCTCTCGGGAGACCCAGTACTTC. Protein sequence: CASSQGSSSRETQYF.

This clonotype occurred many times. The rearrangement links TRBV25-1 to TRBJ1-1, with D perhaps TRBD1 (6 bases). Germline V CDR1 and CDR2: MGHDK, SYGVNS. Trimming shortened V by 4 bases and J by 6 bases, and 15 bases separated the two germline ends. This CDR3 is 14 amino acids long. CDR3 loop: CASSGRTEPAEAFF. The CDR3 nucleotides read TGTGCCAGCAGTGGACGGACAGAACCGGCTGAAGCTTTCTTT.

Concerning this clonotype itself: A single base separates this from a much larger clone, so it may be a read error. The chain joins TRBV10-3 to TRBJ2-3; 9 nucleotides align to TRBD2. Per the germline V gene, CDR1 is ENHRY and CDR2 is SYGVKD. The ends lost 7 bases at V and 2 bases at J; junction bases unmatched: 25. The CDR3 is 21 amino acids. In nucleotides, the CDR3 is TGTGCCATCAACCTTGACAGGACTAGCGAGGGCCTCCCCCTTAACACAGATACGCAGTATTTT. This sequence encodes CAINLDRTSEGLPLNTDTQYF.

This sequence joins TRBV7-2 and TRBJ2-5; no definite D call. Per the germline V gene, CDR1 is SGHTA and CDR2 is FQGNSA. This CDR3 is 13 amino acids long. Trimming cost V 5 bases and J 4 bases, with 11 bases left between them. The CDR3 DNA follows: TGTGCCAGCAGCAGGTTTGGGGTAGAGACCCAGTACTTC. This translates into CASSRFGVETQYF. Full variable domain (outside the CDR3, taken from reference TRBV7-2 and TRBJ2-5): GAGVSQSPSNKVTEKGKDVELRCDPISGHTALYWYRQSLGQGLEFLIYFQGNSAPDKSGLPSDRFSAERTGGSVSTLTIQRTQQEDSAVYLCASSRFGVETQYFGPGTRLLVL.

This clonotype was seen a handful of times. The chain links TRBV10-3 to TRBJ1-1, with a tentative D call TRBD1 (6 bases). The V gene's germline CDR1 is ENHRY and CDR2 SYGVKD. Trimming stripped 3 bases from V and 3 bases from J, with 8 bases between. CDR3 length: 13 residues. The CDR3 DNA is TGTGCCATCAGTGAACAGGGTTACACTGAAGCTTTCTTT. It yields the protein CAISEQGYTEAFF.

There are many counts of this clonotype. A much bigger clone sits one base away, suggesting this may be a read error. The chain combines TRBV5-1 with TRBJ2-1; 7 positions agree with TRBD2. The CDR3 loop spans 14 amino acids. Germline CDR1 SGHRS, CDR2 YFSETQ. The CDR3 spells CSSSLERGYNEQFF. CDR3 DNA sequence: TGCTCCAGCAGCTTGGAGCGGGGATACAATGAGCAGTTCTTC.

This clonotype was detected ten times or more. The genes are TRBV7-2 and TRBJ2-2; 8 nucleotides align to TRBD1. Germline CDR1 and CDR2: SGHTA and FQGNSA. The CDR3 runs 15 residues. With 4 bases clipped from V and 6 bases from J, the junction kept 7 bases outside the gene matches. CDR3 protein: CASSSQGARAGELFF. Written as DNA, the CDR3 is TGTGCCAGCAGCTCGCAGGGGGCCCGTGCCGGGGAGCTGTTTTTT.

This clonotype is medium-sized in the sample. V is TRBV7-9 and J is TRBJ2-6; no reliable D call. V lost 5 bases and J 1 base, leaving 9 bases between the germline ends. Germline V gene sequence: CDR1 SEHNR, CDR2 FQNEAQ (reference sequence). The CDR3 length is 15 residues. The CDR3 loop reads CASSPAVSGANVLTF. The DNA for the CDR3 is TGTGCCAGCAGCCCGGCGGTATCTGGGGCCAACGTCCTGACTTTC.

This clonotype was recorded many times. The CDR3: CASSLGEKLFF. CDR3 DNA sequence: TGTGCCAGCAGCCTCGGTGAAAAACTGTTTTTT. This rearrangement joins TRBV12-3 or TRBV12-4 to TRBJ1-4; D remains unclear. This CDR3 has 11 residues. V gave up 6 bases and J gave up 7 bases, with 6 bases separating them.

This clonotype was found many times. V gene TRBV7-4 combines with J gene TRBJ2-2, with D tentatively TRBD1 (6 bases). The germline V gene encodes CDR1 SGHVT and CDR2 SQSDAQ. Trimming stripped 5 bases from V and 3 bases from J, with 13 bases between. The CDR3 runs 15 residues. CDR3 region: CASSRLGADTGELFF. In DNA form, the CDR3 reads TGTGCCAGCAGCCGGTTGGGGGCCGACACCGGGGAGCTGTTTTTT.

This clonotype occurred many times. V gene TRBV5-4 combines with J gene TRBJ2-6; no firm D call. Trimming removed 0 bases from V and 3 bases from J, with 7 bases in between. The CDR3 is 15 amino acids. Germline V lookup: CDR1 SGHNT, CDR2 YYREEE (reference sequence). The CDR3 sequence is CASSLGGDGANVLTF. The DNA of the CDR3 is TGTGCCAGCAGCTTGGGGGGTGATGGGGCCAACGTCCTGACTTTC.

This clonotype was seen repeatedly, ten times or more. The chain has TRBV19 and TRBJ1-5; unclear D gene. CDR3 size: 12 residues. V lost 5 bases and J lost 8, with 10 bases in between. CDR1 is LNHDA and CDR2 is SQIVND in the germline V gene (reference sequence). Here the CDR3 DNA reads TGTGCCAGTAGTGTTGGACTTGAGCCCCAGCATTTT. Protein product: CASSVGLEPQHF.

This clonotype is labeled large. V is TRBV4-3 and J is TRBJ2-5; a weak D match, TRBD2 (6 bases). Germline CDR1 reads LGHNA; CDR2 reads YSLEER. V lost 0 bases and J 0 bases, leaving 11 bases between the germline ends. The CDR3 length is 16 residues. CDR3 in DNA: TGCGCCAGCAGCCAAGAATTTAGGGACTACCAAGAGACCCAGTACTTC. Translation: CASSQEFRDYQETQYF.

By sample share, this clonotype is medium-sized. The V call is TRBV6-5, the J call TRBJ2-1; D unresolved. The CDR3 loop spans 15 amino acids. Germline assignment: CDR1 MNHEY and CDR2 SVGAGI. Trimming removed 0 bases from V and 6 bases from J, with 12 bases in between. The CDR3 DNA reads TGTGCCAGCAGTTACTCGGGGTCGGGTCGCAATGAGCAGTTCTTC. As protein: CASSYSGSGRNEQFF.